This passage covers 23 T cell receptor beta chains from one sample sequenced in a study of blood T cell repertoires in COVID-19. Repertoires were generated with immunoSEQ multiplex PCR, while TCRdb's copy carries only in-frame clones and drops some. The table has 60,000 to 100,000 clones, about 87% seen once; the top ten hold roughly 4.4%. The sequenced sample was peripheral blood. Receptor source: a man in his fifties with active COVID-19.

This clone was seen a single time. The chain employs TRBV7-8 and TRBJ2-7; weak D call: TRBD1 (6 bases). The CDR3 runs 16 residues. V was pared by 1 base and J by 2 bases, with 15 bases between. Germline CDR1 and CDR2: SGHVS and FQNEAQ. The CDR3 here is CASSLDWQGITYEQYF. In DNA, the CDR3 is TGTGCCAGCAGCTTAGATTGGCAGGGGATAACCTACGAGCAGTACTTC.

The rearrangement links TRBV6-2 or TRBV6-3 to TRBJ1-2; D perhaps matches TRBD1 (6 bases). The CDR3 loop spans 17 amino acids. Trimming left V 3 bases short and J 0 bases short, with 17 bases between. CDR1 MNHEY and CDR2 SVGEGT come from the germline V gene. DNA for the CDR3: TGTGCCAGCAGTTATTCCCTACGGACAGAAGCTAACTATGGCTACACCTTC. Amino acids: CASSYSLRTEANYGYTF.

This clone was observed a few times. This rearrangement joins TRBV19 to TRBJ2-6; possible D gene TRBD1, 6 bases. Trimming shortened V by 4 bases and J by 0 bases, and 25 bases separated the two germline ends. Germline values: CDR1 LNHDA, CDR2 SQIVND (reference sequence). CDR3 length: 21 residues. CDR3 in amino acids: CASSKPGQLISTLSGANVLTF. Written as DNA, the CDR3 is TGTGCCAGTAGTAAGCCGGGACAATTAATATCTACCCTCTCTGGGGCCAACGTCCTGACTTTC.

V and J are TRBV10-3 and TRBJ1-1; the D is unclear. Trimming shortened V by 6 bases and J by 1 base, and 9 bases separated the two germline ends. Per germline, CDR1 ENHRY and CDR2 SYGVKD. There are 13 residues in the CDR3. The CDR3 DNA follows: TGTGCCATCAGCCCGACACCGAACACTGAAGCTTTCTTT. This codes for CAISPTPNTEAFF.

This clone has just a few counts. V gene TRBV2 combines with J gene TRBJ2-7; D is possibly TRBD2 (6 bases). CDR3 length: 15 residues. In germline, CDR1 is SNHLY, CDR2 FYNNEI. With 6 bases removed from V and 1 base from J, the gap between germline ends came to 16 bases. The CDR3 reads CASRTIDGGSYEQYF. In nucleotides, the CDR3 is TGTGCCAGCAGGACAATCGACGGGGGATCCTACGAGCAGTACTTC.

J is TRBJ2-3 and V is TRBV5-4; D is uncertain. Germline loops: CDR1 SGHNT, CDR2 YYREEE (reference sequence). The germline V and J ends were trimmed by 0 bases and 0 bases, with 8 bases remaining between them. The CDR3 covers 15 residues. CDR3 coding DNA: TGTGCCAGCAGCTTGGGTAGCACCAGCACAGATACGCAGTATTTT. Translation gives CASSLGSTSTDTQYF.

V usage is TRBV5-6 and J usage is TRBJ1-6; D gene uncertain. Between the trimmed V and J ends, which lost 5 bases and 8 bases, there was a span of 14 bases. The length of the CDR3 is 14 residues. Per the germline V gene, CDR1 is SGHDT and CDR2 is YYEEEE. The CDR3 loop reads CASSPPEGHSPLHF. CDR3 bases: TGTGCCAGCAGTCCTCCGGAGGGTCATTCACCCCTCCACTTT.

V and J are TRBV12-3 or TRBV12-4 and TRBJ2-7, with TRBD1 identical over 8 bases. This CDR3 is built from 11 residues. V gave up 8 bases and J gave up 6 bases; unmatched junction bases: 3. The CDR3 nucleotides are TGTGCCAGCGGACAGGGTGGCGAGCAGTACTTC. Translated, it gives CASGQGGEQYF.

DNA for the CDR3: TGTGCCAGCAGCGTAGGGTGGGGCGGTGGCTACACCTTC. Protein sequence: CASSVGWGGGYTF. V is TRBV7-2 and J is TRBJ1-2, with a tentative D call TRBD1 (5 bases). Trimming took off 5 bases at V and 7 bases at J, with 14 bases between the two ends. The germline gives CDR1 SGHTA, CDR2 FQGNSA. This CDR3 comprises 13 residues.

The V and J genes are TRBV5-1 and TRBJ1-1; D uncertain. This CDR3 comprises 15 residues. CDR1 and CDR2 (germline): SGHRS, YFSETQ. Trimming stripped 0 bases from V and 0 bases from J, with 9 bases between. The CDR3 sequence is CASSLAPGMNTEAFF. In DNA, the CDR3 is TGCGCCAGCAGCTTGGCCCCGGGTATGAACACTGAAGCTTTCTTT. The full variable domain, in which reference TRBV5-1 and TRBJ1-1 provide the parts outside the CDR3, is KAGVTQTPRYLIKTRGQQVTLSCSPISGHRSVSWYQQTPGQGLQFLFEYFSETQRNKGNFPGRFSGRQFSNSRSEMNVSTLELGDSALYLCASSLAPGMNTEAFFGQGTRLTVV.

The V gene is TRBV12-5, the J gene TRBJ2-1; the D gene is possibly TRBD1 (5 bases). The CDR3 spans 16 residues. Per germline, CDR1 LGHNT and CDR2 FRNRAP. V lost 0 bases to trimming and J lost 9 bases, with 18 bases between them. CDR3 residues: CASGLVKKGSFGEQFF. The CDR3 DNA sequence: TGTGCTAGTGGTTTGGTGAAGAAGGGGTCGTTCGGTGAGCAGTTCTTC.

This clone was detected once. The rearrangement joins TRBV28 to TRBJ1-2; possible D gene TRBD1, 5 bases. The CDR3 is made up of 13 amino acids. V dropped 6 bases and J dropped 4 bases, with 12 bases sitting between them. The germline V gene has CDR1 MDHEN and CDR2 SYDVKM. CDR3 protein: CASRGPGIYGYTF. DNA of the CDR3: TGTGCCAGCAGGGGCCCAGGGATCTATGGCTACACCTTC.

The chain joins TRBV5-1 to TRBJ2-3, with a weak D call TRBD2 (5 bases). V was pared by 6 bases and J by 2 bases, with 10 bases between. The germline gives CDR1 SGHRS, CDR2 YFSETQ. The CDR3 length is 13 residues. CDR3 loop: CASNSGDTDTQYF. The CDR3 DNA reads TGCGCCAGCAACTCCGGGGACACAGATACGCAGTATTTT.

This sequence joins TRBV6-2 or TRBV6-3 and TRBJ2-7; the D gene is possibly TRBD1 (5 bases). V dropped 0 bases and J dropped 2 bases, with 5 bases sitting between them. The CDR3 has 13 residues. Germline values: CDR1 MNHEY, CDR2 SVGEGT. As DNA, the CDR3 is TGTGCCAGCAGTTACTCGGACACCTACGAGCAGTACTTC. The encoded protein is CASSYSDTYEQYF.

The rearrangement uses TRBV13 and TRBJ2-5; D might be TRBD2 (6 bases). The V end was cut by 5 bases, the J end by 4 bases, with 17 bases between. Germline V gene data show CDR1 as PRHDT and CDR2 as FYEKMQ (reference sequence). The CDR3 loop spans 15 amino acids. Written as DNA, the CDR3 is TGTGCCAGCAGCCCCCGCCCCGAGGGAGGAGAGACCCAGTACTTC. It translates to CASSPRPEGGETQYF.

The chain couples TRBV2 to TRBJ1-1; no firm D call. Trimming shortened V by 6 bases and J by 3 bases, and 5 bases separated the two germline ends. The CDR3 covers 11 residues. The germline V gene has CDR1 SNHLY and CDR2 FYNNEI. The CDR3 is CASREYTEAFF. The CDR3 DNA follows: TGTGCCAGCAGAGAGTACACTGAAGCTTTCTTT.

This clone was counted a single time. The V and J genes are TRBV5-1 and TRBJ2-7; 7 nucleotides match TRBD2. Germline V gene sequence: CDR1 SGHRS, CDR2 YFSETQ. The ends lost 0 bases at V and 0 bases at J; junction bases unmatched: 6. The CDR3 loop spans 16 amino acids. The CDR3 here is CASSLGSGTNSYEQYF. The CDR3 nucleotides are TGCGCCAGCAGCTTGGGATCCGGGACTAACTCCTACGAGCAGTACTTC.

The chain carries TRBV27 and TRBJ1-4, with 8 bases fitting TRBD1. The germline V gene encodes CDR1 MNHEY and CDR2 SMNVEV (reference sequence). This CDR3 has 18 amino acids. V lost 5 bases to trimming and J lost 4 bases; unmatched junction nucleotides: 15. The CDR3 spells CASSNGRTGNRRNEKLFF. The CDR3 DNA reads TGTGCCAGCAGTAACGGCCGGACAGGGAATCGGCGTAATGAAAAACTGTTTTTT.

The chain joins TRBV10-3 to TRBJ2-1, with 7 bases fitting TRBD2. This CDR3 has 13 amino acids. Trimming took 11 bases from V and 7 from J; bases not matched to a gene: 11. The V gene's germline CDR1 is ENHRY and CDR2 SYGVKD. CDR3 region: CAVTAAGYNEQFF. The CDR3, as DNA: TGTGCCGTTACGGCAGCGGGGTATAATGAGCAGTTCTTC.

The chain links TRBV3-1 (or the pseudogene TRBV3-2) to TRBJ1-3; tentatively, D is TRBD1 (5 bases). Trimming removed 9 bases at V and 6 bases at J, with 18 bases between. The CDR3 spans 14 residues. Germline V CDR1 and CDR2: LGHDT, YNNKEL (reference sequence). CDR3 bases: TGTGCCAGTAAGCCAGGGCATGGCTTAAACACCATATATTTT. Translation gives CASKPGHGLNTIYF.

Comments on this clone: In the same sample, other DNA sequences code for this CDR3. The chain couples TRBV7-6 to TRBJ2-7; D perhaps matches TRBD1 (6 bases). Germline lookup yields CDR1 SGHVS and CDR2 FNYEAQ. The CDR3 is 15 residues long. Trimming removed 1 base at V and 4 bases at J, with 14 bases between. The DNA for the CDR3 is TGTGCCAGCAGCTTAGAAACAGGGAAGAGGTACGAGCAGTACTTC. Translation gives CASSLETGKRYEQYF. The entire variable domain, with the rest obtained from reference TRBV7-6 and TRBJ2-7, is as follows: GAGVSQSPRYKVTKRGQDVALRCDPISGHVSLYWYRQALGQGPEFLTYFNYEAQQDKSGLPNDRFSAERPEGSISTLTIQRTEQRDSAMYRCASSLETGKRYEQYFGPGTRLTVT.

The V gene is TRBV19, the J gene TRBJ1-2; D perhaps matches TRBD1 (5 bases). The germline V gene encodes CDR1 LNHDA and CDR2 SQIVND (reference sequence). The CDR3 covers 13 residues. V was pared by 6 bases and J by 4 bases, with 12 bases between. The CDR3: CASRKPGIYGYTF. CDR3 sequence (DNA): TGTGCCAGTAGAAAACCAGGGATCTATGGCTACACCTTC.

The genes are TRBV10-2 and TRBJ2-1, with TRBD2 identical over 7 bases. CDR1 WSHSY and CDR2 SAAADI come from the germline V gene. Trimming took 4 bases from V and 1 from J; bases not matched to a gene: 7. The CDR3 runs to 16 residues. The CDR3 DNA follows: TGCGCCAGCAGTGTGGGCGGGAGTGCATCCTACAATGAGCAGTTCTTC. Translated: CASSVGGSASYNEQFF.